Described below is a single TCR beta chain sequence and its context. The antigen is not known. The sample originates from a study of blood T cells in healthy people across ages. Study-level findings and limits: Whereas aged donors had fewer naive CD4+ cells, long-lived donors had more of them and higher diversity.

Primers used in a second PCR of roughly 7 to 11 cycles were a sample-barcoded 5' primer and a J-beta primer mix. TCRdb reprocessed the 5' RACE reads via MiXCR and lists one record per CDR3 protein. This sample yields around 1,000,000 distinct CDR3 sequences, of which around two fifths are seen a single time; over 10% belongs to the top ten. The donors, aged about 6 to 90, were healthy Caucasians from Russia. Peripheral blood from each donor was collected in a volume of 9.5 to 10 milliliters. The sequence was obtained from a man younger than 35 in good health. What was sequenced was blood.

CDR3 sequence (DNA): TGCAGTGCCCTCCGGGACAGGGTTAATTGGGGGTCCTACAATGAGCAGTTCTTC. It codes for CSALRDRVNWGSYNEQFF. The chain is built from TRBV20-1 and TRBJ2-1, with TRBD1 matching 9 bases. Germline V gives CDR1 DFQATT, CDR2 SNEGSKA (reference sequence). This CDR3 region has 18 residues. The junction had 16 bases not matched to a gene; V was cut back by 6 bases and J by 1 base.